One sample yielded the 26 T cell receptor beta chains listed below, sequenced in a study of cytomegalovirus exposure and HLA in healthy donors. The primer mix had 60 Vbeta and 13 Jbeta primers. Clones were sequenced by immunoSEQ multiplex PCR, and TCRdb holds only the in-frame ones, with some missing. The data contain a few hundred thousand clones, roughly 80% of them seen just once; the ten biggest clones take up about 0.28%. The sequencing sample was made of PBMCs. These receptors were collected from a girl aged 2-10 years in good health and CMV-seronegative.

In the case of this clone: At the DNA level, this CDR3 is encoded by other sequences in the same sample as well. The chain employs TRBV5-1 and TRBJ2-7; the D gene is possibly TRBD2 (6 bases). Germline V lookup: CDR1 SGHRS, CDR2 YFSETQ. Between the trimmed V and J ends, which lost 4 bases and 0 bases, there was a span of 11 bases. This CDR3 is 14 amino acids long. CDR3 bases: TGCGCCAGCAGCCTCGTGGGAGGCTCCTACGAGCAGTACTTC. This translates into CASSLVGGSYEQYF.

V usage is TRBV7-9 and J usage is TRBJ2-2; possible D gene TRBD1, 6 bases. Trimming took 4 bases from V and 7 from J, leaving 16 bases between them. This CDR3 has 15 amino acids. Germline CDR1 reads SEHNR; CDR2 reads FQNEAQ (reference sequence). CDR3 sequence (DNA): TGTGCCAGCAGCTGGGTCACAGGGCGGAACGGGGAGCTGTTTTTT. It specifies CASSWVTGRNGELFF.

This clone was observed once. The J gene is TRBJ1-4, the V gene TRBV5-4; D remains unclear. The CDR3 runs 14 residues. V gave up 1 base and J gave up 8 bases, with 12 bases separating them. The germline V gene encodes CDR1 SGHNT and CDR2 YYREEE (reference sequence). The CDR3 nucleotides are TGTGCCAGCAGCTTGCGCGGGGTGCAGGAAAAACTGTTTTTT. Its translation is CASSLRGVQEKLFF.

DNA of the CDR3: TGTGCCAGCAGGACAGGGGGCGGCAATCAGCCCCAGCATTTT. Residues: CASRTGGGNQPQHF. The V call is TRBV27, the J call TRBJ1-5; 10 bases agree with TRBD1. With V trimmed by 6 bases and J by 2 bases, 1 base remained unmatched. The germline V gene encodes CDR1 MNHEY and CDR2 SMNVEV (reference sequence). The CDR3 loop spans 14 amino acids.

The table lists this clone with a count of one. This chain uses TRBV6-1 with TRBJ2-7; TRBD1 is a possible D gene (6 bases). The germline V gene has CDR1 MNHNS and CDR2 SASEGT. The CDR3 consists of 14 residues. V lost 10 bases and J lost 0, with 16 bases in between. The CDR3 sequence: CATLGQLGSYEQYF. The CDR3 bases are TGTGCCACCCTTGGACAGTTGGGCTCCTACGAGCAGTACTTC.

This chain connects TRBV5-5 to TRBJ1-2, with D unclear. V lost 2 bases, J lost 3 bases, and 11 bases lay in between. Per germline, CDR1 SGHKS and CDR2 YYEKEE (reference sequence). The CDR3 extends over 14 amino acids. CDR3 nucleotide sequence: TGTGCCAGCAGCTTAGAGAGGGTGCACTATGGCTACACCTTC. The encoded protein is CASSLERVHYGYTF.

The chain recombines TRBV6-5 with TRBJ1-1; TRBD1 matches at 9 bases. With V trimmed by 0 bases and J by 10 bases, 6 bases remained unmatched. The CDR3 contains 14 residues. Germline V gene lookup returns CDR1 MNHEY and CDR2 SVGAGI. This CDR3 is CASSYSDRGGGAFF. Written as DNA, the CDR3 is TGTGCCAGCAGTTACTCGGACAGGGGCGGAGGAGCTTTCTTT.

The CDR3: CAISLGGSGEKLFF. CDR3 DNA: TGTGCCATCAGTTTAGGAGGATCGGGTGAAAAACTGTTTTTT. The rearrangement joins TRBV10-3 to TRBJ1-4, with unresolved D. The ends were cut back, 5 bases at V and 7 bases at J, with 14 bases in the middle. Germline CDR1 is ENHRY and CDR2 is SYGVKD. This CDR3 has 14 residues.

The CDR3 reads CASSSGGADTQYF. The DNA of the CDR3 is TGTGCCAGCAGCTCGGGGGGTGCAGATACGCAGTATTTT. V usage is TRBV11-2 and J usage is TRBJ2-3, with 7 bases aligning to TRBD2. The CDR3 is made up of 13 amino acids. The V segment lost 4 bases and the J segment 4 bases; nucleotides outside the gene matches: 2. Germline V lookup: CDR1 SGHAT, CDR2 FQNNGV. Full variable domain (rest looked up from reference TRBV11-2 and TRBJ2-3): EAGVAQSPRYKIIEKRQSVAFWCNPISGHATLYWYQQILGQGPKLLIQFQNNGVVDDSQLPKDRFSAERLKGVDSTLKIQPAKLEDSAVYLCASSSGGADTQYFGPGTRLTVL.

V is TRBV28 and J is TRBJ2-2; D uncertain. Germline CDR1 is MDHEN and CDR2 is SYDVKM. Trimming removed 6 bases at V and 6 bases at J, with 11 bases between. The CDR3 has 13 residues. CDR3 nucleotide sequence: TGTGCCAGCAGCCTAGAAACTTCCGGGGAGCTGTTTTTT. It yields the protein CASSLETSGELFF.

V usage is TRBV6-5 and J usage is TRBJ2-7; TRBD1 matches at 7 bases. V was clipped by 5 bases and J by 7 bases; unmatched bases: 11. CDR3 length equals 14 residues. Germline V gene lookup returns CDR1 MNHEY and CDR2 SVGAGI. The CDR3: CASSPGQSTVEQYF. The CDR3 nucleotides read TGTGCCAGCAGTCCGGGACAGTCGACTGTGGAGCAGTACTTC.

Comments on this clone: Other DNA sequences within the sample encode an identical CDR3. The chain couples TRBV28 to TRBJ2-7; 10 bases align to TRBD2. The CDR3 is made up of 14 amino acids. The germline gives CDR1 MDHEN, CDR2 SYDVKM. Trimming took 3 bases from V and 3 from J; bases not matched to a gene: 2. CDR3 loop: CASSFLAGGYEQYF. The CDR3 DNA reads as TGTGCCAGCAGTTTTTTAGCGGGAGGCTACGAGCAGTACTTC. The variable domain in full, with the rest retrieved from reference TRBV28 and TRBJ2-7, is DVKVTQSSRYLVKRTGEKVFLECVQDMDHENMFWYRQDPGLGLRLIYFSYDVKMKEKGDIPEGYSVSREKKERFSLILESASTNQTSMYLCASSFLAGGYEQYFGPGTRLTVT.

The chain is built from TRBV12-1 and TRBJ2-5; the D call of TRBD1 is as the table states it, not checked on the DNA. TRBV12-1 is a recognized pseudogene. This CDR3 comprises 14 residues. The CDR3 coding sequence is TGTGCCAGCAGCTCGACAGGGAGGAGGGAGACCCAGTACTTC. This translates into CASSSTGRRETQYF.

V is TRBV7-9 and J is TRBJ2-7, with 12 bases lining up with TRBD1. This CDR3 contains 17 residues. Looked up from germline, CDR1 is SEHNR and CDR2 is FQNEAQ (reference sequence). V shed 3 bases, J shed 0 bases, and the junction held 6 bases outside the gene matches. CDR3 region: CASSLGQGAGASYEQYF. Written as DNA, the CDR3 is TGTGCCAGCAGCTTGGGACAGGGGGCCGGGGCCTCCTACGAGCAGTACTTC.

This chain links TRBV4-2 with TRBJ2-5; 8 bases align to TRBD2. The J call may be faulty, since TRBJ2-7 better matches the DNA end. The CDR3 covers 17 residues. The germline V gene encodes CDR1 LGHNA and CDR2 YNFKEQ. This CDR3 reads CASSQGASGSPRYEQYF. The CDR3 region has the DNA TGTGCCAGCAGCCAAGGGGCCAGCGGGAGTCCTAGATACGAGCAGTACTTC.

This chain uses TRBV27 with TRBJ2-2; 8 bases map to TRBD1. With V trimmed by 6 bases and J by 7 bases, 10 bases remained unmatched. The V gene's germline CDR1 is MNHEY and CDR2 SMNVEV (reference sequence). This CDR3 contains 15 residues. CDR3: CASSSNTGGDGELFF. Written as DNA, the CDR3 is TGTGCCAGCAGCTCAAATACAGGGGGAGACGGGGAGCTGTTTTTT.

This chain connects TRBV7-9 to TRBJ1-2; D not resolved. This CDR3 contains 15 residues. Trimming pared 5 bases from V and 4 bases from J, leaving 17 bases between. CDR1 and CDR2 (germline): SEHNR, FQNEAQ (reference sequence). The CDR3 coding sequence is TGTGCCAGCAGCAAATATCCACGGTCCGTCTATGGCTACACCTTC. Amino acids: CASSKYPRSVYGYTF.

This sequence joins TRBV5-4 and TRBJ2-2; D perhaps matches TRBD1 (6 bases). CDR3 length equals 16 residues. CDR1 and CDR2 from the germline V gene are SGHNT and YYREEE (reference sequence). V dropped 3 bases and J dropped 0 bases, with 12 bases sitting between them. The CDR3 spells CASSSPQGSNTGELFF. CDR3 DNA sequence: TGTGCCAGCAGCTCGCCACAGGGCTCGAACACCGGGGAGCTGTTTTTT.

This chain joins TRBV5-4 and TRBJ2-1; 7 positions match TRBD2. Trimming at V came to 0 bases and at J to 5 bases, leaving 5 bases not matched to a gene. CDR3 length equals 15 residues. The germline V gene has CDR1 SGHNT and CDR2 YYREEE (reference sequence). The CDR3 coding sequence is TGTGCCAGCAGCTTGGCCCTAGCGGCGAACAATGAGCAGTTCTTC. Protein sequence: CASSLALAANNEQFF. The full variable domain, in which reference TRBV5-4 and TRBJ2-1 provide the parts outside the CDR3, is ETGVTQSPTHLIKTRGQQVTLRCSSQSGHNTVSWYQQALGQGPQFIFQYYREEENGRGNFPPRFSGLQFPNYSSELNVNALELDDSALYLCASSLALAANNEQFFGPGTRLTVL.

This clone was picked up a small number of times. The V and J genes are TRBV9 and TRBJ1-5; D uncertain. V lost 0 bases and J 1 base, leaving 5 bases between the germline ends. The CDR3 sequence is 14 residues long. Germline CDR1 SGDLS, CDR2 YYNGEE. The CDR3 sequence: CASSVGGSNQPQHF. The CDR3 bases are TGTGCCAGCAGCGTAGGAGGGAGCAATCAGCCCCAGCATTTT. Full variable domain (outside the CDR3, taken from reference TRBV9 and TRBJ1-5): DSGVTQTPKHLITATGQRVTLRCSPRSGDLSVYWYQQSLDQGLQFLIQYYNGEERAKGNILERFSAQQFPDLHSELNLSSLELGDSALYFCASSVGGSNQPQHFGDGTRLSIL.

Only one count was recorded for this clone. CDR3 nucleotide sequence: TGCGCCAGCAGCCAAGATTATAGCGGGAGCGGTGAGCAGTACTTC. It translates to CASSQDYSGSGEQYF. The chain recombines TRBV4-1 with TRBJ2-7, with 9 positions matching TRBD2. V lost 0 bases and J lost 7; bases outside the gene matches: 7. Germline lookup yields CDR1 MGHRA and CDR2 YSYEKL. This CDR3 is built from 15 residues.

The genes are TRBV10-2 and TRBJ1-1, with 8 nucleotides matching TRBD1. The V gene end was trimmed by 3 bases and the J gene end by 1 base; junction bases not matched to a gene: 4. There are 15 residues in the CDR3. Germline V gives CDR1 WSHSY, CDR2 SAAADI. The DNA for the CDR3 is TGCGCCAGCAGTGATGGAGGACAGGGGAACACTGAAGCTTTCTTT. Translating gives CASSDGGQGNTEAFF.

The CDR3 spells CSVETGDEQFF. Here the CDR3 DNA reads TGCAGCGTAGAGACAGGGGATGAGCAGTTCTTC. The gene calls are TRBV29-1 and TRBJ2-1, with 8 bases identical to TRBD1. Germline loops: CDR1 SQVTM, CDR2 ANQGSEA. The CDR3 is 11 residues long. With V trimmed by 6 bases and J by 8 bases, 3 bases remained unmatched.

The genes are TRBV5-4 and TRBJ1-4, with 10 bases lining up with TRBD1. V lost 2 bases, J lost 5 bases, and 3 bases stayed unmatched. The CDR3 loop spans 15 amino acids. Germline lookup yields CDR1 SGHNT and CDR2 YYREEE (reference sequence). Here the CDR3 reads CASSLPGQGNEKLFF. CDR3 DNA sequence: TGTGCCAGCAGCTTACCGGGACAGGGGAATGAAAAACTGTTTTTT.

The chain is built from TRBV7-2 and TRBJ1-6; D gene uncertain. CDR3 length: 16 amino acids. The V gene lost 1 base and the J gene lost 0 bases, with 7 bases spanning the gap. In germline, CDR1 is SGHTA, CDR2 FQGNSA. The CDR3 region is CASSLDSGSYNSPLHF. CDR3 sequence (DNA): TGTGCCAGCAGCTTAGATTCCGGCTCCTATAATTCACCCCTCCACTTT.

This clone was seen only once. This chain uses TRBV2 with TRBJ2-2; no clear D gene. Per germline, CDR1 SNHLY and CDR2 FYNNEI. The CDR3 runs 12 residues. Trimming took off 4 bases at V and 8 bases at J, with 8 bases between the two ends. As DNA, the CDR3 is TGTGCCAGCAGTGGATCCGGGGGGGAGCTGTTTTTT. It yields the protein CASSGSGGELFF.